These T cell receptor beta chains were read from a single sample in a study of PD-L1 blockade in urothelial cancer. The method was immunoSEQ multiplex PCR; TCRdb's version includes in-frame clones alone and lacks a portion of them. Seen here are tens of thousands of clones, roughly 84% observed once, and the top ten hold around a tenth. Source: PBMCs, taken around atezolizumab (anti-PD-L1) treatment. These receptors originate from a woman aged 70-85 years with urothelial cancer. The CDR3 runs from the conserved cysteine through the conserved F or W. Fields, in order: clone size, V gene, J gene, CDR3 protein. Only some rows state a clone size, as once, few, many or a class for expanded clones.

few	TRBV19	TRBJ2-1	CASRGLAATLSYNEQFF
few	TRBV5-4	TRBJ2-7	CASRADRATYEQYF
.	TRBV9	TRBJ2-2	CASSVDIFPNTGELFF
.	TRBV28	TRBJ2-7	CASSLLGQGTHEQYF
.	TRBV7-2	TRBJ2-7	CASSLNTGGPYEQYF
.	TRBV5-1	TRBJ2-1	CASMWTSGGAGVGDEQFF
few	TRBV7-8	TRBJ2-5	CASSPLAGGWETQYF
.	TRBV11-2	TRBJ2-3	CASSFLGLAGGTDTQYF
.	TRBV28	TRBJ2-7	CASSIDRLHYEQYF
.	TRBV7-2	TRBJ2-7	CASSLALAEFYEQYF
once	TRBV27	TRBJ2-2	CASSFSREAGELFF
.	TRBV7-9	TRBJ2-1	CASSLGGANNEQFF
.	TRBV2	TRBJ2-2	CASSEISGGAGELFF
.	TRBV5-1	TRBJ1-1	CASSPQGDTEAFF
.	TRBV5-3	TRBJ2-7	CARSSGLAGEIVSYEQYF
.	TRBV5-5	TRBJ2-5	CASSLGHLDNQETQYF
.	TRBV2	TRBJ2-7	CASSVSGNYEQYF
.	TRBV5-4	TRBJ1-2	CASSLAMQGADGYTF
.	TRBV5-4	TRBJ2-7	CASSSGTTPYEQYF
.	TRBV7-2	TRBJ2-7	CASSLAASGGAYEQYF
.	TRBV29-1	TRBJ2-5	CSVELGSGGAETQYF
.	TRBV7-9	TRBJ2-3	CASSLTSGGTDTQYF
.	TRBV7-6	TRBJ2-2	CASSLNAGQGNTGELFF
.	TRBV5-4	TRBJ2-7	CASSPGAGTSGYEQYF
.	TRBV2	TRBJ1-4	CASSGLDRADEKLFF
.	TRBV7-2	TRBJ2-1	CASSLTTYNEQFF
.	TRBV7-2	TRBJ1-5	CASSSGQLHSNQPQHF
.	TRBV5-1	TRBJ1-1	CASSSQGASEAFF
few	TRBV6-6	TRBJ1-3	CASSSGTVGNTIYF
.	TRBV5-4	TRBJ2-1	CASSFSGRDEQFF
.	TRBV28	TRBJ2-3	CASSGGQGNTDTQYF
.	TRBV5-1	TRBJ2-1	CASSYPGRYNEQFF
.	TRBV7-8	TRBJ1-2	CASSLEGQATNYGYTF
.	TRBV18	TRBJ2-1	CASSPSSGPHNEQFF
.	TRBV13	TRBJ2-3	CASSSSGLAGGLDTQYF
.	TRBV5-1	TRBJ2-2	CASSSTSGRVGELFF
.	TRBV30	TRBJ2-3	CAWSVPSGGADTQYF
once	TRBV6-5	TRBJ2-7	CASSSGTHYEQYF
.	TRBV14	TRBJ1-1	CASSQFMSGNTEAFF
.	TRBV5-4	TRBJ2-7	CASSSRDFGNHEQYF
.	TRBV28	TRBJ2-7	CASSRVSYEQYF
.	TRBV10-3	TRBJ2-7	CAIRQGAGDEQYF
.	TRBV10-3	TRBJ2-3	CAISESPRGIGTDTQYF
.	TRBV28	TRBJ2-7	CASNPNLGTGGLYEQYF
.	TRBV10-3	TRBJ1-1	CASTPQGGETEAFF
.	TRBV6-5	TRBJ2-3	CASSLEGRGRDTQYF
.	TRBV28	TRBJ1-2	CASSSGTGDLTGYTF
.	TRBV27	TRBJ2-2	CASSLEGNTGELFF
.	TRBV18	TRBJ1-4	CASSPRQGASNEKLFF
.	TRBV7-2	TRBJ1-1	CASSLVRGTEAFF
.	TRBV5-1	TRBJ2-7	CASSLLGQGLSSYEQYF
.	TRBV19	TRBJ2-2	CASSISDTGELFF
.	TRBV5-4	TRBJ2-5	CAGGLAGMGKETRYF
.	TRBV19	TRBJ2-5	CASSMGGAPQETQYF
.	TRBV11-3	TRBJ2-7	CASSLSGTGGSEQYF
.	TRBV6-6	TRBJ1-1	CASRPGGQVTEAFF
.	TRBV12-2	TRBJ1-2	CASRLASRGEDGYTF
.	TRBV7-8	TRBJ2-2	CASSFGVNTGELFF
.	TRBV9	TRBJ1-5	CASSVEGTPGPQHF